Each of the 14 T cell receptor beta chains below was sequenced from the same sample in a study of beta chain features in type 1 diabetes. General study results and limits: There was a moderate but significant shortening of TCRB CDR3s in all four CD4+ subsets of Type 1 diabetes patients.

These receptors' antigens are unknown. Since all of the isolated RNA was reverse transcribed, expressed TCRB transcripts were what got sequenced. Clones were read by immunoSEQ multiplex PCR, and TCRdb kept only the in-frame ones, dropping some. This sample has roughly 730,000 clones, with around 15% found just once. Material: naive CD4+ T cells from blood. These TCRs come from a man younger than 35 with type 1 diabetes.

The chain employs TRBV14 and TRBJ1-5; 7 positions match TRBD1. V lost 0 bases to trimming and J lost 0 bases; unmatched junction nucleotides: 14. The germline V gene encodes CDR1 SGHDN and CDR2 FVKESK. This CDR3 has 20 residues. CDR3 nucleotides: TGTGCCAGCAGCCAAGATCTTCGGCAGGGGGACGATTATAGCAATCAGCCCCAGCATTTT. As protein: CASSQDLRQGDDYSNQPQHF.

The genes are TRBV25-1 and TRBJ2-2; 7 bases fit TRBD1. V was clipped by 2 bases and J by 0 bases; unmatched bases: 9. The CDR3 length is 18 residues. Germline CDR1 reads MGHDK; CDR2 reads SYGVNS. CDR3 protein: CASSEVLGGSSNTGELFF. The CDR3, as DNA: TGTGCCAGCAGTGAAGTCTTAGGGGGCTCGTCGAACACCGGGGAGCTGTTTTTT.

This clone was observed a handful of times. The chain employs TRBV5-1 and TRBJ2-1, with 13 nucleotides matching TRBD2. CDR1 SGHRS and CDR2 YFSETQ come from the germline V gene. The ends lost 3 bases at V and 5 bases at J; junction bases unmatched: 5. This CDR3 has 16 residues. CDR3 nucleotides: TGCGCCAGCAGCTCGGGACTAGCGGGGAGCGACAATGAGCAGTTCTTC. As protein: CASSSGLAGSDNEQFF.

This clone was seen a handful of times. The rearrangement uses TRBV28 and TRBJ2-5, with 8 positions matching TRBD2. This CDR3 region has 14 residues. Germline CDR1 is MDHEN and CDR2 is SYDVKM. Trimming cost V 4 bases and J 8 bases; bases outside gene matches: 9. Here the CDR3 reads CASSSGAGAVTQYF. The CDR3 DNA sequence: TGTGCCAGCAGTTCGGGAGCGGGGGCCGTTACCCAGTACTTC.

The chain combines TRBV6-5 with TRBJ2-5; 7 bases line up with TRBD1. The CDR3 length is 15 residues. Germline-derived CDR1 and CDR2 are MNHEY and SVGAGI. Trimming took 5 bases from V and 2 from J; bases not matched to a gene: 8. CDR3 region: CASSRTGAKQETQYF. For the CDR3, the DNA is TGTGCCAGCAGTAGGACAGGAGCAAAACAAGAGACCCAGTACTTC.

This clone was detected only a few times. The V call is TRBV30, the J call TRBJ1-1, with TRBD1 matching 10 bases. The CDR3 runs to 15 residues. Trimming took 5 bases from V and 5 from J; bases not matched to a gene: 11. Per germline, CDR1 GTSNPN and CDR2 SVGIG (reference sequence). The chain's CDR3 is CAWDRYMGQGTEAFF. In DNA form, the CDR3 reads TGTGCCTGGGACCGTTACATGGGACAGGGGACTGAAGCTTTCTTT.

The rearrangement joins TRBV5-1 to TRBJ2-1; 7 nucleotides match TRBD1. V was pared by 2 bases and J by 6 bases, with 5 bases of the junction left unmatched. The CDR3 consists of 14 residues. The germline CDR1 and CDR2 sequences are SGHRS and YFSETQ. The CDR3 nucleotides read TGCGCCAGCAGCTTTCGGACAGGTTCCAATGAGCAGTTCTTC. Its protein is CASSFRTGSNEQFF.

This clone was seen a handful of times. This chain joins TRBV11-2 and TRBJ2-4, with 8 bases that match TRBD1. Germline V gene sequence: CDR1 SGHAT, CDR2 FQNNGV. V lost 7 bases, J lost 0 bases, and 11 bases stayed unmatched. The CDR3 has 17 residues. CDR3 nucleotides: TGTGCCAGCACCCAGGGGGCAGGGGGACTAGCCAAAAACATTCAGTACTTC. Translating gives CASTQGAGGLAKNIQYF.

This clone was counted only a few times. V is TRBV13 and J is TRBJ1-6; the D is unclear. V gave up 8 bases and J gave up 6 bases, with 14 bases separating them. This CDR3 spans 14 amino acids. Looked up from germline, CDR1 is PRHDT and CDR2 is FYEKMQ (reference sequence). The CDR3 sequence is CASQEGGVNSPLHF. The CDR3 nucleotides read TGTGCCAGCCAGGAGGGCGGGGTTAATTCACCCCTCCACTTT.

The table lists this clone with a few counts. This chain joins TRBV1 and TRBJ1-6. TRBV1 is a recognized pseudogene. This CDR3 is 19 amino acids long. The CDR3 DNA reads as TGCACCAGCAGCCAAGACGGGAGGGGCCAGAGCCCTATCAGTTCACCCCTCCACTTT. This codes for CTSSQDGRGQSPISSPLHF.

The V and J genes are TRBV15 and TRBJ2-5; D remains ambiguous. Per the germline V gene, CDR1 is LNHNV and CDR2 is YYDKDF (reference sequence). This CDR3 spans 17 amino acids. V dropped 0 bases and J dropped 3 bases, with 17 bases sitting between them. This chain's CDR3 is CATSRDDIGGREETQYF. As DNA, the CDR3 is TGTGCCACCAGCAGAGATGATATCGGTGGCAGAGAAGAGACCCAGTACTTC.

This clone was seen more than once but under ten times. J is TRBJ1-2 and V is TRBV15, with D unresolved. Trimming left V 0 bases short and J 1 base short, with 6 bases between. In germline, CDR1 is LNHNV, CDR2 YYDKDF (reference sequence). CDR3 length: 14 amino acids. The CDR3 region has the DNA TGTGCCACCAGCAGAGAGAGGGATAACTATGGCTACACCTTC. It specifies CATSRERDNYGYTF.

The J gene is TRBJ1-6, the V gene TRBV12-5; possibly TRBD1 for D (5 bases). This CDR3 contains 11 residues. V dropped 5 bases and J dropped 12 bases, with 8 bases sitting between them. Germline V CDR1 and CDR2: LGHNT, FRNRAP. In DNA form, the CDR3 reads TGTGCTAGTGGTCCGCAGGGACCCCTCCACTTT. Translation gives CASGPQGPLHF.

Comment on this clone: Other nucleotide sequences from this sample produce the same CDR3. The chain uses TRBV30 and TRBJ2-3; D is undetermined. The CDR3 length is 11 residues. Deletions cut 4 bases from V and 4 bases from J, with 6 bases between. Germline CDR1 GTSNPN, CDR2 SVGIG (reference sequence). CDR3 in amino acids: CAWNGADTQYF. The CDR3 DNA reads as TGTGCCTGGAACGGCGCAGATACGCAGTATTTT.